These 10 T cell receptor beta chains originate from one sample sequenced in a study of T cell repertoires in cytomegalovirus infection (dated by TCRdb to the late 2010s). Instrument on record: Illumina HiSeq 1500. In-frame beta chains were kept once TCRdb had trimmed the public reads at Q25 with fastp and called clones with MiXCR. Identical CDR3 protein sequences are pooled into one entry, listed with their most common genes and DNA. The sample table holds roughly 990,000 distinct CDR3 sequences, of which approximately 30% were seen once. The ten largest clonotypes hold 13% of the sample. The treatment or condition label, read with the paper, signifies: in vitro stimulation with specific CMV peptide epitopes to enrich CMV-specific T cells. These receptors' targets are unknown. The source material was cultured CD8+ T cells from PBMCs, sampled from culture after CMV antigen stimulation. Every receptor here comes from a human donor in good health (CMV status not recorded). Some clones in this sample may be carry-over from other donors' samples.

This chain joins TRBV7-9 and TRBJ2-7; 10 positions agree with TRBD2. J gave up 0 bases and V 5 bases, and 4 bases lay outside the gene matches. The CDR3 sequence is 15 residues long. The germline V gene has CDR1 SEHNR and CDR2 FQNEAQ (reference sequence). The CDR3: CASSPSGGPSYEQYV. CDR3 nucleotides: TGTGCCAGCAGCCCTAGCGGGGGACCCTCCTACGAGCAGTACGTC.

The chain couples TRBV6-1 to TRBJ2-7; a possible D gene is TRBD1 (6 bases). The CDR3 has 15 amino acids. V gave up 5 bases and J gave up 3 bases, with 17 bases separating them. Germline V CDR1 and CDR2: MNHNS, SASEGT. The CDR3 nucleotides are TGTGCCAGCAGTTTCCGGGACACCCACATCTACGAGCAGTACTTC. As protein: CASSFRDTHIYEQYF.

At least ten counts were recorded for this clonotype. This CDR3 reads CASSFQGDGYTF. CDR3 nucleotide sequence: TGTGCCAGCAGCTTTCAGGGGGATGGCTACACCTTC. The V call is TRBV7-9, the J call TRBJ1-2; 7 positions agree with TRBD1. Germline CDR1 and CDR2: SEHNR and FQNEAQ (reference sequence). V was pared by 3 bases and J by 6 bases, with 1 base of the junction left unmatched. The CDR3 is 12 residues long.

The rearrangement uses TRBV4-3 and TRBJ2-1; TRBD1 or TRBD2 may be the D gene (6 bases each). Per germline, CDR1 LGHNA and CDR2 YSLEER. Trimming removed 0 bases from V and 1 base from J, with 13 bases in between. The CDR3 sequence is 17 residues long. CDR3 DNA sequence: TGCGCCAGCAGCCAAGACGTGGGGGGCCGATCCTACAATGAGCAGTTCTTC. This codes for CASSQDVGGRSYNEQFF.

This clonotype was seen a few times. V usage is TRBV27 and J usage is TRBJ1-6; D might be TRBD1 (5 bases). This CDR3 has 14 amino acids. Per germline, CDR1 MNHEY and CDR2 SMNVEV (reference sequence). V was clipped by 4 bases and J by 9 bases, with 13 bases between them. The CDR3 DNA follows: TGTGCCAGCAGTTCTCGAGGGACGGGTTCACCCCTCCACTTT. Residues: CASSSRGTGSPLHF.

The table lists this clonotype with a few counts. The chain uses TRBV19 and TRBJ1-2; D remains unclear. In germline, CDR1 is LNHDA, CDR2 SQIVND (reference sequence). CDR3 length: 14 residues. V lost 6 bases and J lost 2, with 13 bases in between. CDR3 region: CASSLHTLNYGYTF. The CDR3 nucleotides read TGTGCCAGTAGCCTTCACACCTTAAACTATGGCTACACCTTC.

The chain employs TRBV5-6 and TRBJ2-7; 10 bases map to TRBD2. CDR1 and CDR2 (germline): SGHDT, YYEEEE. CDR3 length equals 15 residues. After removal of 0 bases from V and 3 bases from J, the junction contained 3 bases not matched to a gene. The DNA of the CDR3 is TGTGCCAGCAGCTTGGTATCTAGCGGGGGCTACGAGCAGTACGTC. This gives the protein CASSLVSSGGYEQYV.

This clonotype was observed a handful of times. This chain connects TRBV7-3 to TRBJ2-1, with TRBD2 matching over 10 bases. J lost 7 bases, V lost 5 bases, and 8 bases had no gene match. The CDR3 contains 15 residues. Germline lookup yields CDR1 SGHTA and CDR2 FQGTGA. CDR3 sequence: CASSPPSGGANEQFF. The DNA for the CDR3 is TGTGCCAGCAGCCCGCCTAGCGGGGGAGCAAATGAGCAGTTCTTC. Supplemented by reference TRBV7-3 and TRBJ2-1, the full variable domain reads GAGVSQTPSNKVTEKGKYVELRCDPISGHTALYWYRQSLGQGPEFLIYFQGTGAADDSGLPNDRFFAVRPEGSVSTLKIQRTERGDSAVYLCASSPPSGGANEQFFGPGTRLTVL.

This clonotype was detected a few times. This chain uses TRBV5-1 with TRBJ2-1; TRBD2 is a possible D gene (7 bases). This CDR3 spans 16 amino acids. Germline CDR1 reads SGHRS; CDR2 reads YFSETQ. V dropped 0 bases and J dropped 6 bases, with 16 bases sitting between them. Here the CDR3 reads CASSLASAGASNEQFF. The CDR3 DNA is TGCGCCAGCAGCTTGGCCTCGGCGGGGGCCTCCAATGAGCAGTTCTTC.

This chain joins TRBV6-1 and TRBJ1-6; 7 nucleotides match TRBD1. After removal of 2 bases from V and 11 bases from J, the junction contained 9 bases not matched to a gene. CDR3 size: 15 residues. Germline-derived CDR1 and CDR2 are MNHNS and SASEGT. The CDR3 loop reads CASSEKGGQLTPLHF. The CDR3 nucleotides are TGTGCCAGCAGTGAAAAAGGGGGACAGTTGACACCCCTCCACTTT.